The subject of this entry is one T cell receptor beta chain. The germline V gene has CDR1 SEHNR and CDR2 FQNEAQ (reference sequence). Trimming cost V 5 bases and J 0 bases, with 11 bases left between them. The CDR3 consists of 15 residues. This entry belongs to a study of cytomegalovirus exposure and HLA in healthy donors. 13 Jbeta primers and 60 Vbeta primers were used for the PCR. As handled by the study authors: Per a later analysis, the number of unique TCR beta chains was approximately 80 million, of which some 10 million were shared. Produced via immunoSEQ multiplex PCR; TCRdb's table is partial and in-frame only. V, J and clone size are those of that table, while D and trimming were read from the DNA. The sample holds approximately 93,000 clones.

This chain connects TRBV7-9 to TRBJ1-3; no clear D. This receptor was taken from a woman between 25 and 40 years old in good health and CMV-seronegative. Sequencing used PBMCs. The CDR3 DNA is TGTGCCAGCAGCCAAATACTTGGCTCTGGAAACACCATATATTTT. Translated: CASSQILGSGNTIYF. Using reference TRBV7-9 and TRBJ1-3 for the parts outside the CDR3, the full variable domain is DTGVSQNPRHKITKRGQNVTFRCDPISEHNRLYWYRQTLGQGPEFLTYFQNEAQLEKSRLLSDRFSAERPKGSFSTLEIQRTEQGDSAMYLCASSQILGSGNTIYFGEGSWLTVV.